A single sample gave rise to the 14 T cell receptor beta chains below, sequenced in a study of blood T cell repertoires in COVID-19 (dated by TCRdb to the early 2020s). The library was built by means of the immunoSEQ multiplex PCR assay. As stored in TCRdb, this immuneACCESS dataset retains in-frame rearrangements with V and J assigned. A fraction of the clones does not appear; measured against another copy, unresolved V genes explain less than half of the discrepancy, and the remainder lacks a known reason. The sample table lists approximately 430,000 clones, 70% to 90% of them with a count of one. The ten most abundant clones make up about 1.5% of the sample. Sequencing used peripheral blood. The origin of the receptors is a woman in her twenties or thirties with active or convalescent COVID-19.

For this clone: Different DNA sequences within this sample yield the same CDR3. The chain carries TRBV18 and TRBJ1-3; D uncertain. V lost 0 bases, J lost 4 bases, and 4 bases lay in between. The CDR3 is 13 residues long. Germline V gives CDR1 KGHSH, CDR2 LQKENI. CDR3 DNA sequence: TGTGCCAGCTCACCACCGGCCGGAAACACCATATATTTT. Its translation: CASSPPAGNTIYF.

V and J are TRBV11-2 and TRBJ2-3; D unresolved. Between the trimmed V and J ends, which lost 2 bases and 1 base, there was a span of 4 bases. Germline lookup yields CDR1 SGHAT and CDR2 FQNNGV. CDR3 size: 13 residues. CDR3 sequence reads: CASSLPGTDTQYF. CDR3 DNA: TGTGCCAGCAGCTTACCAGGCACAGATACGCAGTATTTT. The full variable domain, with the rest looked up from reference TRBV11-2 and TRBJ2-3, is EAGVAQSPRYKIIEKRQSVAFWCNPISGHATLYWYQQILGQGPKLLIQFQNNGVVDDSQLPKDRFSAERLKGVDSTLKIQPAKLEDSAVYLCASSLPGTDTQYFGPGTRLTVL.

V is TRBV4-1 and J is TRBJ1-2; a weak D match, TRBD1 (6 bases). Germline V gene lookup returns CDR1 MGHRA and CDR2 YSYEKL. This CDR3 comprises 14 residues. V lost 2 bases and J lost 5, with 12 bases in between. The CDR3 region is CASSQRGSEYGYTF. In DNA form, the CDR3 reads TGCGCCAGCAGCCAAAGGGGGTCCGAATATGGCTACACCTTC.

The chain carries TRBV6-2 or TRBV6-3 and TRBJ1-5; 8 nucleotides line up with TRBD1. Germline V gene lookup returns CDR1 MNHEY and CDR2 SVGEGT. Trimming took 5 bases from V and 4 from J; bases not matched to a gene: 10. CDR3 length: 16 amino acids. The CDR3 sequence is CASSGGQGARNQPQHF. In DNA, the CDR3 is TGTGCCAGCAGTGGGGGGCAGGGGGCGAGGAATCAGCCCCAGCATTTT.

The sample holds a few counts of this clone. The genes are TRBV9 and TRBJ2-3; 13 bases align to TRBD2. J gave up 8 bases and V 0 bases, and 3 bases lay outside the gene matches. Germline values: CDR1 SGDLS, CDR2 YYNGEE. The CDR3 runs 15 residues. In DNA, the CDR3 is TGTGCCAGCAGCGTAGGGGGGACTAGCGGGACTACGCAGTATTTT. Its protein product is CASSVGGTSGTTQYF.

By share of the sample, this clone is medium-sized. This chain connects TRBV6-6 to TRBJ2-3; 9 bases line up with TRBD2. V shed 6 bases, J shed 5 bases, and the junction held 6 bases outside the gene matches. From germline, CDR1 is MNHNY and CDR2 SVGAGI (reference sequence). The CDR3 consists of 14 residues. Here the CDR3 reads CASSQREAIDTQYF. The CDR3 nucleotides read TGTGCCAGCAGCCAGCGGGAGGCCATAGATACGCAGTATTTT.

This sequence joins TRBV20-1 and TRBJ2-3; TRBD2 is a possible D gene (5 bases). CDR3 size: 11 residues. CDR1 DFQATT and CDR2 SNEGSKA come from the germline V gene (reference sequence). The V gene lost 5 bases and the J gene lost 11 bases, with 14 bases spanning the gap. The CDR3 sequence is CSAAVESGQYF. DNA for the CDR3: TGCAGTGCTGCCGTGGAGAGCGGGCAGTATTTT.

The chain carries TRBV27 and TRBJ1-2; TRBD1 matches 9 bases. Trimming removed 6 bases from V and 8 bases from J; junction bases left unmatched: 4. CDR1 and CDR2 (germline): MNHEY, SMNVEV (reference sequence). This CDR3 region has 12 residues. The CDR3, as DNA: TGTGCCAGCAGGGACAGGGGTGGCGGCTACACCTTC. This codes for CASRDRGGGYTF.

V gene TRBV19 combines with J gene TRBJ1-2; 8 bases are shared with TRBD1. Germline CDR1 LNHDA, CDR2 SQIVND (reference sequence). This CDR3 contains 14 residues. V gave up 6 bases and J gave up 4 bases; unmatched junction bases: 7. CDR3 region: CASRTGEKSYGYTF. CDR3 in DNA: TGTGCCAGTAGGACAGGGGAAAAGAGCTATGGCTACACCTTC.

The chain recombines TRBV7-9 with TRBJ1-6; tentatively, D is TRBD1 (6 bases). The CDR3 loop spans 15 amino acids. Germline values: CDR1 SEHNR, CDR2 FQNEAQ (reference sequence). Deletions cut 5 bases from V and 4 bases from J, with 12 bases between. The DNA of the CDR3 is TGTGCCAGCAGCGATACAGGGTCATATAATTCACCCCTCCACTTT. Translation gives CASSDTGSYNSPLHF.

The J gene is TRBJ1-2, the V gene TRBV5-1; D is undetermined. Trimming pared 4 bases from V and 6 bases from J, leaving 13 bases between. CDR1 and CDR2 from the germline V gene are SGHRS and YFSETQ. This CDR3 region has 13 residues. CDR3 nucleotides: TGCGCCAGCAGCGAATTTTCTCGCGATGGCTACACCTTC. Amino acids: CASSEFSRDGYTF. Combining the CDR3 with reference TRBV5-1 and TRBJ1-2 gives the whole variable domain KAGVTQTPRYLIKTRGQQVTLSCSPISGHRSVSWYQQTPGQGLQFLFEYFSETQRNKGNFPGRFSGRQFSNSRSEMNVSTLELGDSALYLCASSEFSRDGYTFGSGTRLTVV.

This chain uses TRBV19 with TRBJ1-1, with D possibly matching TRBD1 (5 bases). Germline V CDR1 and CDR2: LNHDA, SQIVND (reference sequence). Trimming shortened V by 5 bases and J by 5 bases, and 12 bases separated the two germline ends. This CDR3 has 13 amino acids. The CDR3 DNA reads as TGTGCCAGTAGTGCTGCCGGGACTACTGAAGCTTTCTTT. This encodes CASSAAGTTEAFF.

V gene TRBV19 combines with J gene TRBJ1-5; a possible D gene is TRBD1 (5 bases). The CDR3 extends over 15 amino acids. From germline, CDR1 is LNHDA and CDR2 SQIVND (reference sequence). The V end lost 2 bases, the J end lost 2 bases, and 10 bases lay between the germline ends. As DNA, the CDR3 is TGTGCCAGTAGTATACTGGCGGGGGGCAATCAGCCCCAGCATTTT. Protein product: CASSILAGGNQPQHF. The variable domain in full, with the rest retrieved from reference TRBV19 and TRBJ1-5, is DGGITQSPKYLFRKEGQNVTLSCEQNLNHDAMYWYRQDPGQGLRLIYYSQIVNDFQKGDIAEGYSVSREKKESFPLTVTSAQKNPTAFYLCASSILAGGNQPQHFGDGTRLSIL.

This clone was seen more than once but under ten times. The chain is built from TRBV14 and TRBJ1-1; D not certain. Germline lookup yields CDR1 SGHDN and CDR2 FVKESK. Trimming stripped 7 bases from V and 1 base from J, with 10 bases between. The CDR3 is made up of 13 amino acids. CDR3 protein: CASTPNSNTEAFF. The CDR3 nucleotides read TGTGCCAGCACCCCCAATTCGAACACTGAAGCTTTCTTT. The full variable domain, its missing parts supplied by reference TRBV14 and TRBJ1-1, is EAGVTQFPSHSVIEKGQTVTLRCDPISGHDNLYWYRRVMGKEIKFLLHFVKESKQDESGMPNNRFLAERTGGTYSTLKVQPAELEDSGVYFCASTPNSNTEAFFGQGTRLTVV.